Reported below is one TCR beta chain. This CDR3 has 14 residues. The germline CDR1 and CDR2 sequences are SGHRS and YFSETQ. The V end was cut by 4 bases, the J end by 0 bases, with 7 bases between. The source of the sample is a study of blood T cell repertoires in COVID-19. At the level of the study: The study drew acute and convalescent COVID-19 samples from the United States, Italy and Spain. From T cells, B-cell-depleted T cells, or PBMCs came the material, which was cDNA or gDNA.

In the study's own analysis: Amplification of reference gene primers was used by the study to estimate nucleated cell counts. The protocol was immunoSEQ multiplex PCR, while the TCRdb copy is restricted to in-frame clones and leaves out a portion. V, J and clone size are taken as reported in that table, and D and trimming were inferred from the DNA itself. The sample includes 90,000 to 130,000 clones, more than 75% of them seen just once. Input material: peripheral blood. The V gene is TRBV5-1, the J gene TRBJ1-4; D is undetermined. The source of this sequence is a woman in her 50s with acute or convalescent COVID-19. The CDR3 loop is CASSPVATNEKLFF. The CDR3 DNA reads as TGCGCCAGCAGCCCGGTCGCAACTAATGAAAAACTGTTTTTT.